The clone carrying this T cell receptor beta chain has at least ten counts. Its antigen remains unidentified. This entry is derived from a study of T-cell reconstitution after alpha-beta-depleted transplantation in children. Whole-study findings and limits: The origin of high day-60 TCRbeta diversity in some patients lay in surviving recipient T cells and thymic progenitors. Newly made T cells mostly supplied T-cell counts and diversity one year after transplant. Roughly two months post-transplant, alpha-beta T cells reportedly originated from several hundred graft clones that had expanded.

The CDR3 contains 13 residues. V lost 9 bases, J lost 1 base, and 12 bases lay in between. Germline V CDR1 and CDR2: ENHRY, SYGVKD. During its preparation, the TCRbeta library received unique molecular identifiers. TCRdb reprocessed the PCR reads with MiXCR, giving one entry per CDR3 protein. Of 250,000 to 300,000 distinct CDR3 sequences listed, roughly a tenth were seen once; the top ten hold about 8%. Material: PBMCs, obtained before TCRalphabeta/CD19-depleted stem cell transplant. This receptor was identified in a boy in the first two years of life with acute myeloid leukemia, due to receive a stem cell transplant. The rearrangement joins TRBV10-3 to TRBJ1-1, with D possibly TRBD1 on 6 matching bases. In nucleotides, the CDR3 is TGTGCCATTAAAGGGGGGGCGAACACTGAAGCTTTCTTT. This gives the protein CAIKGGANTEAFF.